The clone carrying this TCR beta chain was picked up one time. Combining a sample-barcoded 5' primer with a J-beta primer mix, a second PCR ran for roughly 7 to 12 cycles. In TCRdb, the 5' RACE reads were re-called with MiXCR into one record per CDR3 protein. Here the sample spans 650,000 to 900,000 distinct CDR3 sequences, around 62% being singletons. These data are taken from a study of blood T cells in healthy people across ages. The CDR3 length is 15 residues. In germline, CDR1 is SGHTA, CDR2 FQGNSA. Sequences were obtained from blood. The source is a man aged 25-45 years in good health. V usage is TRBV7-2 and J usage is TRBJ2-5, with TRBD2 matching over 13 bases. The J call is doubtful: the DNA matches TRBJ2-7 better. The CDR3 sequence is CASSFPGTSGVEQYF. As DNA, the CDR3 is TGTGCCAGCAGCTTTCCCGGGACTAGCGGGGTCGAGCAGTACTTC.